This TCR beta chain was identified during a study of CD8 T cells in ankylosing spondylitis. Each CDR3 protein gets one entry after TCRdb re-called the 5' RACE reads with MiXCR. Of roughly 450,000 distinct CDR3 sequences detected, about 24% appear once; the ten largest clones hold 0.89%. Overall study findings and caveats: It appeared that ankylosing spondylitis blood was characterized by a TCR beta motif of fewer than 10 highly homologous variants.

Comment on this clonotype: Its specificity is unknown.

V lost 8 bases and J lost 2; bases outside the gene matches: 6. The CDR3 extends over 13 amino acids. Germline CDR1 reads MGHDK; CDR2 reads SYGVNS. This receptor was obtained from a male donor with ankylosing spondylitis. V is TRBV25-1 and J is TRBJ2-7, with 7 positions matching TRBD1. The sequenced sample was blood, either unsorted or a sorted T cell fraction (not recorded which). CDR3 loop: CASLDRATYEQYF. Written as DNA, the CDR3 is TGTGCCAGCCTTGACAGGGCTACCTACGAGCAGTACTTC.